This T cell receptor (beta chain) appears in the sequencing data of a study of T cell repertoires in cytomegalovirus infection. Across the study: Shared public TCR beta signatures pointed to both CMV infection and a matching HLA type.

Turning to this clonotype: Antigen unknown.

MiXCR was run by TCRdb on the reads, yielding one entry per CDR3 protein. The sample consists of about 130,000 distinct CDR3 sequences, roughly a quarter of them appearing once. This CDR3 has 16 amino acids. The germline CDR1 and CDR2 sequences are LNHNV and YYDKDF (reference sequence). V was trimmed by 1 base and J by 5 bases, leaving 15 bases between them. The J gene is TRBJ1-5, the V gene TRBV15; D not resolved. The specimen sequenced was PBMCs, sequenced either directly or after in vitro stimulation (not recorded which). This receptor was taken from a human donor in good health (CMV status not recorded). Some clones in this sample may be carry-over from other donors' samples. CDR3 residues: CATSRGPGGSHQPQHF. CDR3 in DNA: TGTGCCACCAGCAGAGGCCCCGGAGGGAGTCATCAGCCCCAGCATTTT.